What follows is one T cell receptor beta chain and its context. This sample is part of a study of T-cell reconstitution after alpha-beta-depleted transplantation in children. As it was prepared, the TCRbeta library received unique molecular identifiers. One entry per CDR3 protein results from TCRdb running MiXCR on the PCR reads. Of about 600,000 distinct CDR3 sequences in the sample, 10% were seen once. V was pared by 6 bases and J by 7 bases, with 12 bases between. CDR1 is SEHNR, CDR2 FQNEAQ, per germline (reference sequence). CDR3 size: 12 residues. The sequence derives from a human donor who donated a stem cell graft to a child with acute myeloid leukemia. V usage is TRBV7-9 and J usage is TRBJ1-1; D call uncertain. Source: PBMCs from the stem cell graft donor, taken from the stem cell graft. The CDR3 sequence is CASSFVRGEAFF. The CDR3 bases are TGTGCCAGCAGTTTCGTGCGGGGTGAAGCTTTCTTT.